The 22 T cell receptor beta chains below come from one sample, sequenced in a study of identical twins. In TCRdb, the 5' RACE reads were re-called with MiXCR into one record per CDR3 protein. The repertoire holds approximately 590,000 distinct CDR3 sequences, 9.6% seen once, with 3% in the top ten. The data also belong to a second study, concerning yellow fever vaccine responses in identical twins.

The specimen sequenced was PBMCs. The source of these receptors is a woman aged 18-35 years in good health.

This clonotype was found a few times. The chain carries TRBV29-1 and TRBJ2-7, with 9 bases matching TRBD1. V lost 5 bases to trimming and J lost 6 bases; unmatched junction nucleotides: 8. Germline CDR1 and CDR2: SQVTM and ANQGSEA. The CDR3 has 13 residues. This CDR3 is CSVRQGQGGEQYF. CDR3 coding DNA: TGCAGCGTTCGGCAGGGACAGGGAGGCGAGCAGTACTTC.

This clonotype was detected many times. Written as DNA, the CDR3 is TGCAGCGTTGTGGGCTATGACAGCTCCTACGAGCAGTACTTC. Protein: CSVVGYDSSYEQYF. V and J are TRBV29-1 and TRBJ2-7; possibly TRBD1 for D (5 bases). Germline values: CDR1 SQVTM, CDR2 ANQGSEA. This CDR3 spans 14 amino acids. Trimming took off 4 bases at V and 0 bases at J, with 13 bases between the two ends.

This clonotype was observed at least ten times. The J gene is TRBJ2-7, the V gene TRBV20-1; TRBD2 matches at 16 bases. After removal of 0 bases from V and 2 bases from J, the junction contained 4 bases not matched to a gene. The CDR3 is 17 residues long. Germline loops: CDR1 DFQATT, CDR2 SNEGSKA (reference sequence). The CDR3, as DNA: TGCAGTGCTAGAGATCCTGGGACTAGCGGGGGGGCCTACGAGCAGTACTTC. This translates into CSARDPGTSGGAYEQYF.

This clonotype has more than one count but fewer than ten. This chain connects TRBV5-1 to TRBJ1-1; perhaps TRBD1 as D (6 bases). V gave up 4 bases and J gave up 3 bases, with 16 bases separating them. CDR1 and CDR2 (germline): SGHRS, YFSETQ. The length of the CDR3 is 15 residues. The CDR3 DNA is TGCGCCAGCAGCCTGCTGGGGGGGCGGGACACTGAAGCTTTCTTT. It specifies CASSLLGGRDTEAFF. Full variable domain (missing parts from reference TRBV5-1 and TRBJ1-1): KAGVTQTPRYLIKTRGQQVTLSCSPISGHRSVSWYQQTPGQGLQFLFEYFSETQRNKGNFPGRFSGRQFSNSRSEMNVSTLELGDSALYLCASSLLGGRDTEAFFGQGTRLTVV.

This clonotype was seen only a few times. The rearrangement links TRBV4-3 to TRBJ2-3; 8 bases are a match to TRBD1. CDR1 LGHNA and CDR2 YSLEER come from the germline V gene. This CDR3 region has 16 residues. The J segment lost 8 bases and the V segment lost 0 bases, leaving 10 bases of the junction unmatched. DNA of the CDR3: TGCGCCAGCAGCCAAGATCGGGGTCAGGGGGCAGGTACGCAGTATTTT. Translating gives CASSQDRGQGAGTQYF.

Only a few counts were recorded for this clonotype. The chain employs TRBV12-3 or TRBV12-4 and TRBJ1-1, with 7 bases identical to TRBD1. CDR3 length equals 13 residues. After removal of 6 bases from V and 9 bases from J, the junction contained 10 bases not matched to a gene. In DNA, the CDR3 is TGTGCCAGCAGCCAGGGGGGAAGGGGCCAAGCTTTCTTT. Translating it yields CASSQGGRGQAFF.

The chain uses TRBV18 and TRBJ1-4, with D uncertain. Germline CDR1 is KGHSH and CDR2 is LQKENI. The CDR3 sequence is 13 residues long. The ends were cut back, 4 bases at V and 2 bases at J, with 5 bases in the middle. The CDR3 is CASSRSTNEKLFF. The DNA of the CDR3 is TGTGCCAGCTCACGAAGCACTAATGAAAAACTGTTTTTT.

This sequence joins TRBV7-6 and TRBJ2-3; the D gene is possibly TRBD2 (6 bases). Germline V gene data show CDR1 as SGHVS and CDR2 as FNYEAQ. V gave up 2 bases and J gave up 0 bases, with 12 bases separating them. The CDR3 is 16 amino acids. CDR3 DNA sequence: TGTGCCAGCAGCTTACGGCGGGACCCTAGCACAGATACGCAGTATTTT. Amino acids: CASSLRRDPSTDTQYF.

The rearrangement joins TRBV4-3 to TRBJ2-7; TRBD2 matches 13 bases. This CDR3 has 17 residues. The V segment lost 0 bases and the J segment 3 bases; nucleotides outside the gene matches: 5. CDR1 and CDR2 from the germline V gene are LGHNA and YSLEER. For the CDR3, the DNA is TGCGCCAGCAGCCAAGAGCGACTAGCGGGAGGAAGCTACGAGCAGTACTTC. Encoded protein: CASSQERLAGGSYEQYF.

V gene TRBV5-6 combines with J gene TRBJ1-2; the D is unclear. CDR3 length: 12 residues. V dropped 4 bases and J dropped 2 bases, with 6 bases sitting between them. Germline V gene data show CDR1 as SGHDT and CDR2 as YYEEEE. The CDR3 sequence is CASSQKNYGYTF. The DNA for the CDR3 is TGTGCCAGCAGCCAAAAAAACTATGGCTACACCTTC.

The chain uses TRBV2 and TRBJ2-6; TRBD1 matches at 10 bases. The germline CDR1 and CDR2 sequences are SNHLY and FYNNEI. J was trimmed by 1 base and V by 5 bases; bases with no gene match: 11. CDR3 length: 19 amino acids. CDR3 in amino acids: CASSRVDRGILSGANVLTF. CDR3 nucleotides: TGTGCCAGCAGTCGAGTGGACAGGGGGATCCTTTCTGGGGCCAACGTCCTGACTTTC.

This clonotype was seen a few times. V gene TRBV6-1 combines with J gene TRBJ1-2; D unclear. The ends were cut back, 5 bases at V and 4 bases at J, with 8 bases in the middle. The CDR3 is made up of 12 amino acids. Germline V gene lookup returns CDR1 MNHNS and CDR2 SASEGT. For the CDR3, the DNA is TGTGCCAGCAGTAAAGGGAGCTATGGCTACACCTTC. This codes for CASSKGSYGYTF.

The genes are TRBV14 and TRBJ1-1; D not certain. The CDR3 has 15 amino acids. Trimming took off 7 bases at V and 5 bases at J, with 20 bases between the two ends. The germline gives CDR1 SGHDN, CDR2 FVKESK. CDR3 protein: CASTRTALQGTEAFF. The CDR3 DNA follows: TGTGCCAGCACGAGAACGGCGCTCCAAGGGACTGAAGCTTTCTTT.

This clonotype has at least ten counts. The chain carries TRBV10-3 and TRBJ2-2, with a possible D match to TRBD1 (6 bases). Germline lookup yields CDR1 ENHRY and CDR2 SYGVKD. The CDR3 has 15 residues. V lost 6 bases to trimming and J lost 4 bases, with 15 bases between them. Here the CDR3 reads CAIRVRDIGTGELFF. In DNA, the CDR3 is TGTGCCATCAGAGTCCGGGACATTGGCACCGGGGAGCTGTTTTTT.

This clonotype has just a few counts. The chain joins TRBV5-6 to TRBJ2-7; 9 bases fit TRBD1. Looked up from germline, CDR1 is SGHDT and CDR2 is YYEEEE. J gave up 4 bases and V 0 bases, and 5 bases lay outside the gene matches. The CDR3 has 15 residues. The CDR3 sequence is CASSLVLQGAYEQYF. The CDR3 DNA sequence: TGTGCCAGCAGCTTGGTATTACAGGGGGCATACGAGCAGTACTTC.

This clonotype has a count of ten or more. The genes are TRBV6-1 and TRBJ2-7, with TRBD1 identical over 7 bases. Trimming removed 5 bases from V and 7 bases from J; junction bases left unmatched: 11. CDR3 length: 14 amino acids. Germline values: CDR1 MNHNS, CDR2 SASEGT. The CDR3, as DNA: TGTGCCAGCAGTCAATACAGGGGCACAGGGGAGCAGTACTTC. The encoded protein is CASSQYRGTGEQYF.

This clonotype was seen a few times. V usage is TRBV4-2 and J usage is TRBJ2-5; 9 bases line up with TRBD2. After removal of 1 base from V and 5 bases from J, the junction contained 14 bases not matched to a gene. CDR1 LGHNA and CDR2 YNFKEQ come from the germline V gene. CDR3 length: 18 residues. The DNA of the CDR3 is TGTGCCAGCAGCCAAGCCCCCGTGGGGGCGGGAGGGCTGGAGACCCAGTACTTC. It translates to CASSQAPVGAGGLETQYF.

This clonotype showed up many times. The chain employs TRBV20-1 and TRBJ1-5; 7 positions match TRBD1. The CDR3 has 15 amino acids. Germline CDR1 is DFQATT and CDR2 is SNEGSKA (reference sequence). The V segment lost 2 bases and the J segment 3 bases; nucleotides outside the gene matches: 7. Here the CDR3 reads CSARTPGQLNQPQHF. CDR3 bases: TGCAGTGCTAGAACTCCGGGACAGCTCAATCAGCCCCAGCATTTT.

This clonotype was seen a few times. The rearrangement joins TRBV6-1 to TRBJ1-6; 7 bases map to TRBD1. Per the germline V gene, CDR1 is MNHNS and CDR2 is SASEGT. Trimming cost V 6 bases and J 9 bases; bases outside gene matches: 8. There are 14 residues in the CDR3. This CDR3 is CASSVDRVASPLHF. The CDR3, as DNA: TGTGCCAGCAGCGTCGACAGGGTGGCTTCACCCCTCCACTTT.

The chain combines TRBV27 with TRBJ1-2, with 10 bases matching TRBD1. Germline V CDR1 and CDR2: MNHEY, SMNVEV (reference sequence). J gave up 8 bases and V 3 bases, and 3 bases lay outside the gene matches. The CDR3 covers 13 residues. The CDR3 loop is CASSFGQGVGYTF. In nucleotides, the CDR3 is TGTGCCAGCAGTTTCGGACAGGGGGTAGGCTACACCTTC.

There are many counts of this clonotype. The rearrangement uses TRBV11-2 and TRBJ2-7; D ambiguous. This CDR3 comprises 11 residues. V was pared by 5 bases and J by 4 bases, with 6 bases between. Germline-derived CDR1 and CDR2 are SGHAT and FQNNGV. The CDR3 bases are TGTGCCAGCAGCGCACAGTACGAGCAGTACTTC. Translated, it gives CASSAQYEQYF. Drawing the rest from reference TRBV11-2 and TRBJ2-7, the complete variable domain is EAGVAQSPRYKIIEKRQSVAFWCNPISGHATLYWYQQILGQGPKLLIQFQNNGVVDDSQLPKDRFSAERLKGVDSTLKIQPAKLEDSAVYLCASSAQYEQYFGPGTRLTVT.

The chain combines TRBV20-1 with TRBJ2-1; 9 nucleotides match TRBD2. Trimming at V came to 3 bases and at J to 2 bases, leaving 14 bases not matched to a gene. The germline CDR1 and CDR2 sequences are DFQATT and SNEGSKA (reference sequence). The CDR3 length is 18 residues. CDR3 residues: CSARDRLAVPVPYNEQFF. CDR3 DNA sequence: TGCAGTGCTAGGGACAGACTAGCGGTCCCCGTACCCTACAATGAGCAGTTCTTC.